The clone carrying this T cell receptor (beta chain) came up a few times. CDR3 size: 13 residues. V was cut by 5 bases and J by 5 bases, with 12 bases left in between. Together with a sample-barcoded 5' primer, a J-beta primer mix was included in a second PCR lasting about 7 to 12 cycles. MiXCR, applied by TCRdb to the 5' RACE reads, yields one record per CDR3 protein. This table has 650,000 to 700,000 distinct CDR3 sequences, roughly half appearing once. The record originates from a study of blood T cells in healthy people across ages. V and J are TRBV12-3 or TRBV12-4 and TRBJ1-1; D is ambiguous. The sample consisted of blood. The TCR originated in a woman older than 75 in good health. The CDR3 spells CASSAFSRTEAFF. In DNA, the CDR3 is TGTGCCAGCAGTGCCTTCTCAAGAACTGAAGCTTTCTTT.